In its sample, the clone carrying this T cell receptor (beta chain) ranks as medium-sized. Its antigen is as yet unknown. Semi-nested PCR with Nested Universal Primer A followed constant-region reverse priming of full-length variable regions. Using its own MiXCR run on the 5' RACE reads, TCRdb lists one record per CDR3 protein. The sample lists 9,500 to 10,000 distinct CDR3 sequences, approximately 14% occurring once. The sorted Tregs were CD4+CD25+CD127-/low cells. Study-wide points: Tumor Tregs overlapped most with tumor, then blood, naive CD4+ cells.

This CDR3 is built from 14 residues. In germline, CDR1 is SGHNT, CDR2 YENEEA. Unmatched junction bases numbered 5, after V lost 5 bases and J lost 4 bases. The V call is TRBV11-3, the J call TRBJ2-3; 8 bases are a match to TRBD1. The sequencing sample was made of Tregs sorted from blood. The clonotype was recovered from a female donor with breast cancer. The CDR3 region is CASSGQGKADTQYF. The CDR3 nucleotides are TGTGCCAGCAGCGGACAGGGAAAGGCAGATACGCAGTATTTT.